Listed below are T cell receptor beta chains from one sample, sequenced in a study of cytomegalovirus exposure and HLA in healthy donors. Sequencing used immunoSEQ multiplex PCR; TCRdb keeps in-frame clones, though not all of them. The repertoire holds some 150,000 clones, with roughly nine tenths as singletons. The specimen was PBMCs. Receptors were obtained from a man aged 18 to 29 in good health and CMV-seropositive. Both conserved end residues are part of each CDR3. Fields, in order: V gene, clone size, D gene, J gene, CDR3 DNA, CDR3 protein. A D gene is named only where the DNA matches it firmly. Not every row has a clone size; where given, it reads once, few, many or a size class.

>TRBV18|-|TRBD2|TRBJ2-7
TGTGCCAGCTCACCACCATTCTTTAGCGGGTCTGAGCAGTACTTC
CASSPPFFSGSEQYF
>TRBV6-1|-|-|TRBJ2-5
TGTGCCAGCAGTGCCGGCCTCTCGGGGACCCAGTACTTC
CASSAGLSGTQYF
>TRBV6-1|-|-|TRBJ1-6
TGTGCCAGCAGTGAATACCCGGGACACCTTCAGGGACGCTCCTATAATTCACCCCTCCACTTT
CASSEYPGHLQGRSYNSPLHF
>TRBV6-6|-|-|TRBJ1-1
TGTGCCAGCAGTTACTCGGCAGGATATCGTACTGAAGCTTTCTTT
CASSYSAGYRTEAFF
>TRBV11-3|-|TRBD1|TRBJ2-1
TGTGCCAGCAGCTTGGACGGGACAGGGGGCAATGAGCAGTTCTTC
CASSLDGTGGNEQFF
>TRBV5-4|-|TRBD2|TRBJ2-1
TGTGCCAGCAGCTTGCCCAGCGGGAGTCCCTACAATGAGCAGTTCTTC
CASSLPSGSPYNEQFF
>TRBV19|once|-|TRBJ1-4
TGTGCCAGTAGTATCAAGGGGAGGGCTGAAAAACTGTTTTTT
CASSIKGRAEKLFF
>TRBV4-1|-|TRBD2|TRBJ2-7
TGCGCCAGCAGCCAGCGACTAGCGGGAGGGCGTTACGAGCAGTACTTC
CASSQRLAGGRYEQYF
>TRBV7-9|-|-|TRBJ2-7
TGTGCCAGCAGGCGTGGGGCGGCCACCTACGAGCAGTACTTC
CASRRGAATYEQYF
>TRBV5-8|few|TRBD1|TRBJ1-2
TGTGCCAGCAGCTACCCCGGACAGGGGGCAGATGGCTACACCTTC
CASSYPGQGADGYTF
>TRBV4-1|-|TRBD1|TRBJ1-2
TGCGCCAGCAGCCACAGGGGGTCTAACTATGGCTACACCTTC
CASSHRGSNYGYTF
>TRBV11-1|-|TRBD1|TRBJ1-2
TGTGCCAGCAGCTTTGGGACAGTAAGCCCCTATGGCTACACCTTC
CASSFGTVSPYGYTF
>TRBV6-5|-|-|TRBJ2-3
TGTGCCAGCAGTTACTCGAACACTAGTCCTGATACGCAGTATTTT
CASSYSNTSPDTQYF
>TRBV5-1|-|-|TRBJ1-5
TGCGCCAGCAGCTTGGCCACCGGTAGCAATCAGCCCCAGCATTTT
CASSLATGSNQPQHF
>TRBV6-1|-|TRBD1|TRBJ1-4
TGTGCCAGCAGTGATTATTACAGGGGAATAGGTGAAAAACTGTTTTTT
CASSDYYRGIGEKLFF
>TRBV7-9|few|-|TRBJ2-7
TGTGCCAGCAGCTCGACAGAGTTCTCCTACGAGCAGTACTTC
CASSSTEFSYEQYF
>TRBV5-6|-|-|TRBJ1-2
TGTGCCAGCAGCTTGGCTCCTTTGAGGCCTGGCTACACCTTC
CASSLAPLRPGYTF
>TRBV5-6|-|TRBD1|TRBJ2-1
TGTGCCAGCAGCTTGGAAAGGACAGGGGGCTTACGGAATGAGCAGTTCTTC
CASSLERTGGLRNEQFF
>TRBV28|-|-|TRBJ1-5
TGTGCCAGCACAATACGTTGGGGGCCTCGACTGGATCAGCCCCAGCATTTT
CASTIRWGPRLDQPQHF
>TRBV4-1|large|TRBD1|TRBJ1-5
TGCGCCAGCAGCCAAAGCGAGACAGGGTTTCAGCCCCAGCATTTT
CASSQSETGFQPQHF
>TRBV7-9|-|-|TRBJ1-4
TGTGCCAGCAGCTTAGCCCCGGGAGGTAAAGATGAAAAACTGTTTTTT
CASSLAPGGKDEKLFF
>TRBV6-1|few|-|TRBJ2-7
TGTGCCAGCAGCTTTAGTTACGAGCAGTACTTC
CASSFSYEQYF
>TRBV9|-|TRBD2|TRBJ2-5
TGTGCCAGCAGCCCCAGGAGCGGGAGGTTCCAAGAGACCCAGTACTTC
CASSPRSGRFQETQYF
>TRBV6-1|-|-|TRBJ2-1
TGTGCCAGCAGCTTCCGGGACAACCTCTACAATGAGCAGTTCTTC
CASSFRDNLYNEQFF
>TRBV15|-|TRBD1|TRBJ2-7
TGTGCCACCAGCAGGATAGACAGGGTTTTAGAGGACGAGCAGTACTTC
CATSRIDRVLEDEQYF
>TRBV27|-|-|TRBJ2-7
TGTGCCAGCAGTCGCCGGGACACCCTGGGTCGACCGTACGAGCAGTACTTC
CASSRRDTLGRPYEQYF
>TRBV6-6|-|TRBD1|TRBJ1-5
TGTGCCAGCAGTAACCGGGACAGGGGGAATCAGCCCCAGCATTTT
CASSNRDRGNQPQHF
>TRBV7-8|-|-|TRBJ1-5
TGTGCCAGCAGCCTGGACGGACTTAGAGGGCCCCAGCATTTT
CASSLDGLRGPQHF